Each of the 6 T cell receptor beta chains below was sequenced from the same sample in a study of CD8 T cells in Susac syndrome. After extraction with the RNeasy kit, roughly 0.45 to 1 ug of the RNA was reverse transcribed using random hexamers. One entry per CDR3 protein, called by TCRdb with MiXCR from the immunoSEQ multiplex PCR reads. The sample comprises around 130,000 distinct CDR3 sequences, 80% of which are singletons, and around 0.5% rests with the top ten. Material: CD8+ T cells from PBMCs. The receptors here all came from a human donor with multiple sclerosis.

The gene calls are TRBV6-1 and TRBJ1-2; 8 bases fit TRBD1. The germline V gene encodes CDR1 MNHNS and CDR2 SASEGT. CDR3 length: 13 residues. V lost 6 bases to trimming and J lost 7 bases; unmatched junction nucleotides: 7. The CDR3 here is CASSPGGDFGYTF. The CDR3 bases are TGTGCCAGCAGCCCAGGGGGCGATTTTGGCTACACCTTC.

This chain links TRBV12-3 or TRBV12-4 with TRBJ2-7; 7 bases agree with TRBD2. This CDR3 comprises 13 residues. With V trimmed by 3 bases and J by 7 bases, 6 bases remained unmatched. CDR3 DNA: TGTGCCAGCAGTTTTGGGGGGGTCCGGGAGCAGTACTTC. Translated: CASSFGGVREQYF.

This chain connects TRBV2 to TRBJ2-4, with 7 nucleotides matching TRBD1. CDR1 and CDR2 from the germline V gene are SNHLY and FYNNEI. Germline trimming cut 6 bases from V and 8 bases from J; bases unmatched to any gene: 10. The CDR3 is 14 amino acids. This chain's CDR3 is CASSEQGSADIQYF. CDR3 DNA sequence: TGTGCCAGCAGCGAACAGGGGTCGGCAGACATTCAGTACTTC.

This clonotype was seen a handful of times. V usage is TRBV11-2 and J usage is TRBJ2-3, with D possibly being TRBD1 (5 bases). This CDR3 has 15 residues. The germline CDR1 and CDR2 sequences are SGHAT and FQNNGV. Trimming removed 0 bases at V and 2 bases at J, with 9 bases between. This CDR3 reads CASSLDRQLTDTQYF. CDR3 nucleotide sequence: TGTGCCAGCAGCTTAGATCGACAGCTCACAGATACGCAGTATTTT.

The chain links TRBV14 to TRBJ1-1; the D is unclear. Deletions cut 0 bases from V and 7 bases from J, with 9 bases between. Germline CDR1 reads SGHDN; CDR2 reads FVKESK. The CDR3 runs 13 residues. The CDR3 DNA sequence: TGTGCCAGCAGCCAAGATCTGACGGTTGAAGCTTTCTTT. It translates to CASSQDLTVEAFF.

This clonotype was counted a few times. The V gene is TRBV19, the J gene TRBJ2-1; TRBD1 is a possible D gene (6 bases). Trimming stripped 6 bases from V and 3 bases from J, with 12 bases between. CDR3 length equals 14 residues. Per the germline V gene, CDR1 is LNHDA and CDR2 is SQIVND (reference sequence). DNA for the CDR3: TGTGCCAGTAGCAACAGGGATTACTACAATGAGCAGTTCTTC. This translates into CASSNRDYYNEQFF.